Following are 16 T cell receptor beta chains from one sample sequenced in a study of T cells in Graves' hyperthyroidism and ophthalmopathy. It was RNA transcripts that yielded the amplified TCR beta CDR3 regions. A first-round RT-PCR of the TCR CDR3 used the HTBI primer set. TCRdb reanalysed the multiplex PCR reads using MiXCR and keeps one entry per CDR3 protein. The sample comprises 500,000 to 800,000 distinct CDR3 sequences, approximately 15% of which are singletons, and approximately 13% rests with the top ten. The sample taken for sequencing was blood. The source of these receptors is a woman aged 50 to 65 with Graves' ophthalmopathy.

This clonotype appeared a few times. This rearrangement joins TRBV19 to TRBJ1-1; TRBD1 might be the D (5 bases). The V gene's germline CDR1 is LNHDA and CDR2 SQIVND (reference sequence). The CDR3 sequence is 16 residues long. Trimming took 3 bases from V and 7 from J, leaving 21 bases between them. DNA of the CDR3: TGTGCCAGTAGTATCCCCACAGGACGGACGTTTGGTGAAGCTTTCTTT. Translation gives CASSIPTGRTFGEAFF.

The J gene is TRBJ2-6, the V gene TRBV3-1; D may be TRBD1 (5 bases). The CDR3 runs to 18 residues. Germline loops: CDR1 LGHDT, CDR2 YNNKEL (reference sequence). Trimming removed 4 bases at V and 0 bases at J, with 16 bases between. The CDR3 nucleotides read TGTGCCAGCAGCCCCCAAGGTTCAGGGTTCTCTGGGGCCAACGTCCTGACTTTC. Translation: CASSPQGSGFSGANVLTF. Full variable domain (outside the CDR3, taken from reference TRBV3-1 and TRBJ2-6): DTAVSQTPKYLVTQMGNDKSIKCEQNLGHDTMYWYKQDSKKFLKIMFSYNNKELIINETVPNRFSPKSPDKAHLNLHINSLELGDSAVYFCASSPQGSGFSGANVLTFGAGSRLTVL.

A few counts support this clonotype. The chain is built from TRBV4-3 and TRBJ1-2, with TRBD1 matching 7 bases. CDR3 length equals 17 residues. Unmatched junction bases numbered 7, after V lost 0 bases and J lost 0 bases. Germline values: CDR1 LGHNA, CDR2 YSLEER. The CDR3 sequence: CASSQDPRTGANYGYTF. In DNA, the CDR3 is TGCGCCAGCAGCCAAGACCCTCGGACAGGTGCTAACTATGGCTACACCTTC.

This clonotype was detected a few times. The chain employs TRBV19 and TRBJ2-2; 10 nucleotides align to TRBD1. The CDR3 is 14 amino acids. V lost 9 bases, J lost 4 bases, and 5 bases stayed unmatched. CDR1 and CDR2 (germline): LNHDA, SQIVND (reference sequence). The CDR3, as DNA: TGTGCCAGCGTACGGACAGGGGGCACCGGGGAGCTGTTTTTT. Its translation is CASVRTGGTGELFF. Complete variable domain (other parts from reference TRBV19 and TRBJ2-2): DGGITQSPKYLFRKEGQNVTLSCEQNLNHDAMYWYRQDPGQGLRLIYYSQIVNDFQKGDIAEGYSVSREKKESFPLTVTSAQKNPTAFYLCASVRTGGTGELFFGEGSRLTVL.

The chain couples TRBV29-1 to TRBJ1-1, with D uncertain. Germline CDR1 reads SQVTM; CDR2 reads ANQGSEA. The CDR3 has 11 amino acids. The V and J ends lost 5 bases and 7 bases respectively, with 11 bases between them. The CDR3 bases are TGCAGCGTTCGTACGTTTGGTGAAGCTTTCTTT. This translates into CSVRTFGEAFF.

V gene TRBV7-9 combines with J gene TRBJ1-4; D is unclear. CDR3 length: 15 amino acids. Per the germline V gene, CDR1 is SEHNR and CDR2 is FQNEAQ (reference sequence). V gave up 0 bases and J gave up 2 bases, with 7 bases separating them. CDR3 loop: CASSLAGPTNEKLFF. CDR3 DNA sequence: TGTGCCAGCAGCTTAGCAGGGCCCACTAATGAAAAACTGTTTTTT.

This clonotype was recorded at least ten times. The chain links TRBV30 to TRBJ2-1; D unresolved. Germline CDR1 GTSNPN, CDR2 SVGIG (reference sequence). V was cut by 0 bases and J by 4 bases, with 4 bases left in between. The CDR3 runs 12 residues. Here the CDR3 reads CAWSVVYNEQFF. The DNA of the CDR3 is TGTGCCTGGAGTGTAGTGTACAATGAGCAGTTCTTC.

This clonotype was seen ten or more times. This chain connects TRBV14 to TRBJ2-2; D might be TRBD2 (6 bases). Germline lookup yields CDR1 SGHDN and CDR2 FVKESK. The CDR3 length is 16 residues. The germline V and J ends were trimmed by 4 bases and 3 bases, with 15 bases remaining between them. CDR3 nucleotides: TGTGCCAGCAGCCTACGACTAGTTCCCCACACCGGGGAGCTGTTTTTT. Translating gives CASSLRLVPHTGELFF.

The J gene is TRBJ2-1, the V gene TRBV19; D perhaps matches TRBD2 (5 bases). V lost 3 bases, J lost 4 bases, and 16 bases lay in between. CDR1 is LNHDA and CDR2 is SQIVND in the germline V gene (reference sequence). This CDR3 comprises 16 residues. The chain's CDR3 is CASSILSGVRYNEQFF. CDR3 in DNA: TGTGCCAGTAGTATTCTCAGCGGAGTGAGGTACAATGAGCAGTTCTTC.

The V gene is TRBV24-1, the J gene TRBJ2-2; perhaps D is TRBD1 or TRBD2 (6 bases each). V lost 4 bases and J 6 bases, leaving 17 bases between the germline ends. Germline-derived CDR1 and CDR2 are KGHDR and SFDVKD. CDR3 size: 16 residues. CDR3 bases: TGTGCCACCAGTGAAGGGAGGCAGGGGAAGGCCGGGGAGCTGTTTTTT. It codes for CATSEGRQGKAGELFF.

The chain has TRBV25-1 and TRBJ2-4; the match to TRBD1 covers 8 bases. V was pared by 2 bases and J by 1 base, with 4 bases of the junction left unmatched. CDR1 and CDR2 from the germline V gene are MGHDK and SYGVNS. This CDR3 is built from 16 residues. CDR3 region: CASSEQGASAKNIQYF. CDR3 coding DNA: TGTGCCAGCAGTGAACAGGGGGCATCGGCCAAAAACATTCAGTACTTC.

Ten or more counts support this clonotype. V is TRBV12-3 or TRBV12-4 and J is TRBJ1-2; 7 bases fit TRBD1. V dropped 5 bases and J dropped 4; count of bases not matched to a gene: 7. CDR3 length equals 14 residues. The CDR3 DNA follows: TGTGCCAGCAGTGAAAGGGGGCGCGGCTATGGCTACACCTTC. Its translation is CASSERGRGYGYTF.

This clonotype was recorded at least ten times. CDR3 residues: CASTWTGGHTGELFF. DNA of the CDR3: TGCGCCAGCACATGGACAGGGGGCCACACCGGGGAGCTGTTTTTT. V and J are TRBV4-1 and TRBJ2-2; TRBD1 matches 11 bases. Germline V lookup: CDR1 MGHRA, CDR2 YSYEKL. The CDR3 sequence is 15 residues long. V dropped 7 bases and J dropped 3; count of bases not matched to a gene: 4.

The chain employs TRBV19 and TRBJ2-3, with TRBD2 identical over 10 bases. The CDR3 spans 14 residues. The V gene end was trimmed by 4 bases and the J gene end by 8 bases; junction bases not matched to a gene: 6. Germline V gives CDR1 LNHDA, CDR2 SQIVND (reference sequence). CDR3 residues: CASSTSGSGGTQYF. The CDR3 DNA reads as TGTGCCAGTAGTACTAGCGGGAGTGGCGGTACGCAGTATTTT.

Only a few counts were recorded for this clonotype. At one end the junction does not follow the germline gene, possibly because of a read error. This rearrangement joins TRBV5-8 to TRBJ2-3; TRBD2 agrees at 8 bases. This CDR3 is 14 amino acids long. Germline CDR1 is SGHTS and CDR2 is YDEGEE. Written as DNA, the CDR3 is TGTGCCACCAGCCGGGGGGGTCACACAGATACGCAGTATTTT. Encoded protein: CATSRGGHTDTQYF.

This clonotype was detected ten times or more. V is TRBV5-1 and J is TRBJ2-7; 7 bases are shared with TRBD1. V dropped 1 base and J dropped 3; count of bases not matched to a gene: 7. The CDR3 runs 15 residues. Germline V CDR1 and CDR2: SGHRS, YFSETQ. The CDR3 region is CASSLSGTVIYEQYF. In nucleotides, the CDR3 is TGCGCCAGCAGCTTGAGTGGGACAGTTATCTACGAGCAGTACTTC.